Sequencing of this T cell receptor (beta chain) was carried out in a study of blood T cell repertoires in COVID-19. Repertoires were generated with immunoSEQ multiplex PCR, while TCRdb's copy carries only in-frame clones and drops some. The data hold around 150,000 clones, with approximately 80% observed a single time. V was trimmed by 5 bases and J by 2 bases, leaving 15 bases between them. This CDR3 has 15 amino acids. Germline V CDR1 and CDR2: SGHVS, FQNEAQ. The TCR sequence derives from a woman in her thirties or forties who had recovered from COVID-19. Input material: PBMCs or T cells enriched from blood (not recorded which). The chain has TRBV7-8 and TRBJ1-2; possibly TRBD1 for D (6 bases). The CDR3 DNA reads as TGTGCCAGCAGCAGCACAGGGAAGGGGAACTATGGCTACACCTTC. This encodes CASSSTGKGNYGYTF.